This TCR beta chain was sequenced during a study of regulatory and conventional T cells in RAG deficiency. Germline CDR1 is MNHEY and CDR2 is SMNVEV (reference sequence). The germline V and J ends were trimmed by 2 bases and 5 bases, with 5 bases remaining between them. This CDR3 has 12 amino acids. As regards this clone: The antigen is unknown.

Clones were read by immunoSEQ multiplex PCR, and TCRdb kept only the in-frame ones, dropping some. In the table there are 24,000 or so clones, around 94% of which are singletons. Study conclusions and caveats: Shorter CDR3s in all patient subsets; >85% Treg-Tconv overlap in Omenn. RAG-deficient patients showed markedly lower Shannon entropy and higher Simpson indices than control T-cell subsets.

Conventional CD4+ T cells were sorted from blood as CD25-low CD127-high cells. The data were also submitted as part of a second study, on regulatory T cells. That publication notes: The PCR used 52 TRBV and 13 TRBJ primers.

The sample consisted of CD4+ T cells sorted from blood. The receptor's source is a human donor in good health. The rearrangement uses TRBV27 and TRBJ2-3; unclear D gene. DNA for the CDR3: TGTGCCAGCAGTTTAAATGGAGATACGCAGTATTTT. Residues: CASSLNGDTQYF.